Presented here are 16 T cell receptor beta chains from one specimen sequenced in a study of T cells in Graves' hyperthyroidism and ophthalmopathy. The TCR beta CDR3 regions underwent amplification using RNA transcripts as the source. HTBI primers were employed in a first-round RT-PCR of the TCR CDR3. MiXCR, run by TCRdb on the multiplex PCR reads, gives a single entry per CDR3 protein. This sample has 400,000 to 600,000 distinct CDR3 sequences, with 16% found just once. Source material: blood. These receptors were taken from a woman younger than 45 with Graves' ophthalmopathy.

The chain recombines TRBV9 with TRBJ2-5; tentative D call: TRBD2 (6 bases). V gave up 3 bases and J gave up 5 bases, with 17 bases separating them. Germline assignment: CDR1 SGDLS and CDR2 YYNGEE. The CDR3 has 15 residues. The CDR3 DNA reads TGTGCCAGCAGCGCGGACTATCGAGGAGATGAGACCCAGTACTTC. This sequence encodes CASSADYRGDETQYF.

V is TRBV5-6 and J is TRBJ2-5; 10 bases agree with TRBD2. Germline V gives CDR1 SGHDT, CDR2 YYEEEE. CDR3 length: 17 amino acids. The ends lost 4 bases at V and 7 bases at J; junction bases unmatched: 16. The CDR3 coding sequence is TGTGCCAGCAGCCCAAGCCGACTAGCGGGTCCTAGGGGGACCCAGTACTTC. This codes for CASSPSRLAGPRGTQYF.

This clonotype was detected only a few times. The CDR3 DNA sequence: TGTGCCTGGACGGGACCTTACAATGAGCAGTTCTTC. The encoded protein is CAWTGPYNEQFF. The chain links TRBV30 to TRBJ2-1; D could derive from TRBD1 or TRBD2 (5 bases each). The CDR3 sequence is 12 residues long. The germline gives CDR1 GTSNPN, CDR2 SVGIG (reference sequence). Trimming shortened V by 4 bases and J by 4 bases, and 8 bases separated the two germline ends.

This clonotype has a count of ten or more. The chain links TRBV19 to TRBJ1-2; D is ambiguous. Germline CDR1 LNHDA, CDR2 SQIVND (reference sequence). CDR3 length equals 13 residues. With 6 bases removed from V and 6 bases from J, the gap between germline ends came to 14 bases. CDR3 region: CASRQPTGDGYTF. The CDR3 DNA reads TGTGCCAGTAGACAACCTACCGGGGATGGCTACACCTTC.

The chain carries TRBV3-1 and TRBJ2-1; a possible D gene is TRBD2 (6 bases). Per the germline V gene, CDR1 is LGHDT and CDR2 is YNNKEL (reference sequence). Trimming left V 3 bases short and J 0 bases short, with 24 bases between. CDR3 length: 20 residues. As DNA, the CDR3 is TGTGCCAGCAGCCACCCCCCCGCTACCCCGCTAGCGCGCTCCTACAATGAGCAGTTCTTC. Its translation is CASSHPPATPLARSYNEQFF.

With regard to this clonotype: Its ends do not fully match the called genes, so a read error is possible. The chain carries TRBV7-7 and TRBJ2-3, with no clear D. Germline V CDR1 and CDR2: SSHAT, FNYEAQ (reference sequence). The CDR3 has 14 residues. For the CDR3, the DNA is TGTGCTAGCAGCTCAGAAGTTGGCACAGATACGCAGTATTTT. It yields the protein CASSSEVGTDTQYF.

This clonotype has at least ten counts. The chain joins TRBV11-3 to TRBJ1-4; D possibly corresponds to TRBD1 (5 bases). The CDR3 totals 16 residues. Germline CDR1 reads SGHNT; CDR2 reads YENEEA. Trimming stripped 3 bases from V and 4 bases from J, with 15 bases between. CDR3 sequence (DNA): TGTGCCAGCAGCTTCCCTTCGAGGACACATAATGAAAAACTGTTTTTT. Its translation is CASSFPSRTHNEKLFF.

The genes are TRBV9 and TRBJ2-5; 8 nucleotides line up with TRBD1. CDR3 length: 15 amino acids. Germline V CDR1 and CDR2: SGDLS, YYNGEE. J gave up 4 bases and V 3 bases, and 8 bases lay outside the gene matches. The CDR3 spells CASSATAGGLETQYF. The DNA of the CDR3 is TGTGCCAGCAGCGCAACCGCAGGGGGCTTAGAGACCCAGTACTTC. Full variable domain (outside the CDR3, taken from reference TRBV9 and TRBJ2-5): DSGVTQTPKHLITATGQRVTLRCSPRSGDLSVYWYQQSLDQGLQFLIQYYNGEERAKGNILERFSAQQFPDLHSELNLSSLELGDSALYFCASSATAGGLETQYFGPGTRLLVL.

This clonotype has ten or more counts. The V and J genes are TRBV2 and TRBJ2-7; 8 bases agree with TRBD2. The length of the CDR3 is 15 residues. Looked up from germline, CDR1 is SNHLY and CDR2 is FYNNEI. J lost 2 bases, V lost 0 bases, and 3 bases had no gene match. CDR3 protein: CASSEALAVTYEQYF. CDR3 sequence (DNA): TGTGCCAGCAGTGAAGCACTAGCGGTTACCTACGAGCAGTACTTC.

This clonotype was seen only a few times. The chain carries TRBV29-1 and TRBJ2-5, with 8 positions matching TRBD1. Germline-derived CDR1 and CDR2 are SQVTM and ANQGSEA. The CDR3 covers 13 residues. V gave up 3 bases and J gave up 5 bases; unmatched junction bases: 5. The CDR3 nucleotides are TGCAGCGTTGAGCAGGGGGCTGGGGAGACCCAGTACTTC. Amino acids: CSVEQGAGETQYF.

This clonotype showed up many times. The chain carries TRBV12-3 or TRBV12-4 and TRBJ2-7; TRBD2 agrees at 13 bases. The V segment lost 5 bases and the J segment 1 base; nucleotides outside the gene matches: 5. CDR3 length: 16 amino acids. This chain's CDR3 is CASSGGGLAGSYEQYF. Here the CDR3 DNA reads TGTGCCAGCAGTGGAGGGGGACTAGCGGGGTCCTACGAGCAGTACTTC.

CDR3 sequence reads: CASTEGGRNEQFF. Here the CDR3 DNA reads TGTGCCAGCACGGAGGGAGGGCGCAATGAGCAGTTCTTC. V gene TRBV28 combines with J gene TRBJ2-1, with TRBD2 matching over 7 bases. The ends lost 7 bases at V and 6 bases at J; junction bases unmatched: 6. This CDR3 has 13 residues. CDR1 and CDR2 (germline): MDHEN, SYDVKM.

J is TRBJ2-1 and V is TRBV28; tentatively, D is TRBD2 (6 bases). Germline CDR1 reads MDHEN; CDR2 reads SYDVKM. CDR3 length equals 12 residues. Trimming cost V 7 bases and J 15 bases, with 19 bases left between them. CDR3 in DNA: TGTGCCAGCAACTCCGGGACTCCAGGTCGGTTCTTC. It specifies CASNSGTPGRFF.

There are many counts of this clonotype. The chain links TRBV28 to TRBJ2-7, with a weak D call TRBD2 (6 bases). CDR3 length equals 15 residues. CDR1 is MDHEN and CDR2 is SYDVKM in the germline V gene. Trimming shortened V by 3 bases and J by 5 bases, and 17 bases separated the two germline ends. CDR3 in amino acids: CASSLSPWGVHEQYF. CDR3 nucleotides: TGTGCCAGCAGTTTGTCCCCTTGGGGGGTACACGAGCAGTACTTC.

This clonotype was counted ten times or more. CDR3 protein: CSARLLAGGETQYF. CDR3 nucleotides: TGCAGTGCTAGACTACTAGCGGGTGGGGAGACCCAGTACTTC. The chain is built from TRBV20-1 and TRBJ2-5, with TRBD2 identical over 9 bases. V shed 2 bases, J shed 5 bases, and the junction held 6 bases outside the gene matches. Looked up from germline, CDR1 is DFQATT and CDR2 is SNEGSKA (reference sequence). This CDR3 contains 14 residues.

The chain couples TRBV4-3 to TRBJ2-1; 7 nucleotides agree with TRBD2. V lost 1 base to trimming and J lost 7 bases; unmatched junction nucleotides: 7. From germline, CDR1 is LGHNA and CDR2 YSLEER. The CDR3 loop spans 15 amino acids. CDR3 loop: CASSQGGREWNEQFF. The CDR3 nucleotides read TGCGCCAGCAGCCAAGGAGGGAGGGAGTGGAATGAGCAGTTCTTC.